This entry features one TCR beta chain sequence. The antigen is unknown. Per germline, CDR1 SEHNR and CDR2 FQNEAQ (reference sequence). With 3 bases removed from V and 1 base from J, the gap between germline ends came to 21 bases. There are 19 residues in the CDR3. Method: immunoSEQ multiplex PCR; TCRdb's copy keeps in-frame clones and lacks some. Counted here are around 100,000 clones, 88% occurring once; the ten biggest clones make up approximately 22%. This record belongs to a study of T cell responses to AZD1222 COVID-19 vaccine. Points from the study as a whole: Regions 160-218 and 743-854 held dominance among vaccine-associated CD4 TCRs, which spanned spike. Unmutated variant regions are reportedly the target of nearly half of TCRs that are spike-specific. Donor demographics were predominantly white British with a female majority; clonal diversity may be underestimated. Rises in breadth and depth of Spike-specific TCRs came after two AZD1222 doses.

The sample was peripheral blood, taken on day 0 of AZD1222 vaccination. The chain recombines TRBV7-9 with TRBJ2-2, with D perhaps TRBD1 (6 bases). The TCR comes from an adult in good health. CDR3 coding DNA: TGTGCCAGCAGCTTTCCTACCAAGAGGGACAAGAGGAACACCGGGGAGCTGTTTTTT. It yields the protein CASSFPTKRDKRNTGELFF.